This T cell receptor beta chain is drawn from a study of cytomegalovirus exposure and HLA in healthy donors. About the study: Genetic ancestry analysis placed around 76% of the roughly 400 donors that were genotyped in the Caucasian-associated cluster.

Study-wide findings and caveats: The study had only CMV serostatus as immune exposure information. As a later analysis revealed, the rate of TCR association differed by HLA locus, with DRB1 most and HLA-C fewest. Several top significant clusters appeared, in a later analysis, to be linked to common viral pathogens.

In the case of this clone: Antigen unknown.

The CDR3 covers 15 residues. Looked up from germline, CDR1 is SGHNT and CDR2 is YYREEE (reference sequence). The junction had 13 bases not matched to a gene; V was cut back by 4 bases and J by 8 bases. The PCR contained 60 Vbeta and 13 Jbeta primers. Repertoires were generated with immunoSEQ multiplex PCR, while TCRdb's copy carries only in-frame clones and drops some. The profile shows more than 150,000 clones, roughly 84% of them singletons. This chain links TRBV5-4 with TRBJ1-2; TRBD1 matches 8 bases. Sequencing used PBMCs. The sequence was collected from a young woman in good health and CMV-seronegative. The CDR3 nucleotides read TGTGCCAGCAGCCCCCGTCAGGGGGCGCCGGGGGGCTACACCTTC. This encodes CASSPRQGAPGGYTF.